A selection of T cell receptor beta chains follows, all from one sample in a study of blood T cell repertoires in COVID-19. Sequenced by immunoSEQ multiplex PCR; TCRdb stores in-frame clones only, minus some. This table has approximately 220,000 clones, more than 65% appearing once. Sequences were obtained from peripheral blood. All receptors come from a woman older than 75 with acute or convalescent COVID-19. CDR3s include the opening cysteine and the closing phenylalanine or tryptophan. The D gene is left open where the match is weak. A clone size is listed for some rows: how often the clone was seen (once, few, many), or a class if it is expanded.

D,size,J,V,DNA,CDR3
TRBD2,NA,TRBJ2-5,TRBV2,TGTGCCAGCAGCCCCGGGACTAGGGAGACCCAGTACTTC,CASSPGTRETQYF
NA,few,TRBJ2-2,TRBV15,TGTGCCACCAGCAAGGCCAGGGTCACCGGGGAGCTGTTTTTT,CATSKARVTGELFF
TRBD1,NA,TRBJ1-5,TRBV4-1,TGCGCCAGCAGCCCGGGACAGGGGTTAGCAAGTCAGCCCCAGCATTTT,CASSPGQGLASQPQHF
NA,NA,TRBJ2-3,TRBV20-1,TGCAGTGCCCCACTAGCAGATACGCAGTATTTT,CSAPLADTQYF
NA,once,TRBJ2-1,TRBV7-9,TGTGCCAGCAGTTCTTCCTCCGGAGGAAACAATGAGCAGTTCTTC,CASSSSSGGNNEQFF
TRBD1,NA,TRBJ1-2,TRBV20-1,TGCAGTGCTAGTCGACAGGGGCCCCACTATGGCTACACCTTC,CSASRQGPHYGYTF
NA,NA,TRBJ2-7,TRBV19,TGTGCCAGTACCGGAGGGGGACAGAGTTACGAGCAGTACTTC,CASTGGGQSYEQYF
TRBD2,NA,TRBJ2-3,TRBV7-2,TGTGCCAGCAGCCCCGGGACTAGCGGTAGCACAGATACGCAGTATTTT,CASSPGTSGSTDTQYF
TRBD1,NA,TRBJ1-3,TRBV7-2,TGTGCCAGCAGCCCGGGACAGGGAAACACCATATATTTT,CASSPGQGNTIYF
TRBD1,NA,TRBJ1-4,TRBV25-1,TGTGCCAGCAGTGTACCGGGACAGGATGAAAAACTGTTTTTT,CASSVPGQDEKLFF
TRBD1,NA,TRBJ2-5,TRBV7-2,TGTGCCAGCAGCCCCCCGGGACAGAGGGAGACCCAGTACTTC,CASSPPGQRETQYF
TRBD2,NA,TRBJ2-2,TRBV6-4,TGTGCCAGCAGTCCGGGGGGATCCGGGGAGCTGTTTTTT,CASSPGGSGELFF
NA,NA,TRBJ1-4,TRBV6-5,TGTGCCAGCAGTACGCGGGACTCCCGGCGGAAACTGTTTTTT,CASSTRDSRRKLFF
NA,NA,TRBJ1-2,TRBV9,TGTGCCAGCAGCGCGTCGGTGGGGGGACGAGGCTACACCTTC,CASSASVGGRGYTF
NA,few,TRBJ2-7,TRBV21-1,TGTGCCAGCAGCACCCTCTACGAGCAGTACTTC,CASSTLYEQYF
TRBD2,NA,TRBJ2-7,TRBV4-1,TGCGCCAGCAGCCAAGGGGCGGGAGCCCAATACGAGCAGTACTTC,CASSQGAGAQYEQYF
NA,NA,TRBJ1-5,TRBV12-3/TRBV12-4,TGTGCCAGCAGTTTCAGGGATCAGCCCCAGCATTTT,CASSFRDQPQHF
NA,few,TRBJ1-4,TRBV2,TGTGCCAGTAGATGGGGCGGAATGGAGACTAATGAAAAACTGTTTTTT,CASRWGGMETNEKLFF
NA,NA,TRBJ1-2,TRBV30,TGTGCCTGGAGTGCGGGGACATCCTTTAACTATGGCTACACCTTC,CAWSAGTSFNYGYTF
NA,NA,TRBJ2-2,TRBV19,TGTGCCAGTAGTATGGGCAGGGCTTTCACCGGGGAGCTGTTTTTT,CASSMGRAFTGELFF
NA,once,TRBJ1-2,TRBV21-1,TGTGCCAGCAGCAAAGGGGATTGGGAGGGACTTCCCGGTGGCTACACCTTC,CASSKGDWEGLPGGYTF
NA,once,TRBJ1-2,TRBV9,TGTGCCAGCAGCGTAGTAGGCGGGTATGGCTACACCTTC,CASSVVGGYGYTF
TRBD1,NA,TRBJ2-5,TRBV5-1,TGCGCCAGCAGCCTGCCGGAGACAGGGGGTTCGGAGACCCAGTACTTC,CASSLPETGGSETQYF
NA,NA,TRBJ2-3,TRBV7-7,TGTGCCAGCAGCTCTAGCTTTCTAGATACGCAGTATTTT,CASSSSFLDTQYF
TRBD1,NA,TRBJ1-1,TRBV19,TGTGCCAGTAGTGCCGACAGGGATGAAGCTTTCTTT,CASSADRDEAFF
TRBD2,NA,TRBJ2-7,TRBV6-6,TGTGCCAGTAACGGCCAGTCTAGCGGGAGATACGAGCAGTACTTC,CASNGQSSGRYEQYF
NA,NA,TRBJ2-3,TRBV24-1,TGTGCCACCAGTGATGGGGCCACGGCTAGCACAGATACGCAGTATTTT,CATSDGATASTDTQYF
TRBD1,NA,TRBJ1-1,TRBV10-3,TGTGCCATCAACGAGGGGGCGGGTACTGAAGCTTTCTTT,CAINEGAGTEAFF
TRBD2,few,TRBJ2-3,TRBV7-8,TGTGCCAGCAGCGCCCGGAGGCGGGAGGCAACAGATACGCAGTATTTT,CASSARRREATDTQYF
NA,NA,TRBJ1-1,TRBV19,TGTGCCAGTAGTCAACGGGGGTTAAGGGAGTCGAACACTGAAGCTTTCTTT,CASSQRGLRESNTEAFF
NA,NA,TRBJ2-7,TRBV29-1,TGCAGCGCCCTAGCGACCTACGAGCAGTACTTC,CSALATYEQYF
NA,NA,TRBJ1-1,TRBV11-2,TGTGCCAGCAGCTTAGGAGGCAGTTGGTCCACTGAAGCTTTCTTT,CASSLGGSWSTEAFF
NA,once,TRBJ2-2,TRBV7-8,TGTGCCAGCAGCTTTGAACAGGGACGTCGAACCGGGGAGCTGTTTTTT,CASSFEQGRRTGELFF
TRBD2,NA,TRBJ2-3,TRBV7-3,TGTGCCAGCAGCTTAAACGGGAGGGGGACAGATACGCAGTATTTT,CASSLNGRGTDTQYF
TRBD2,NA,TRBJ2-4,TRBV6-6,TGTGCCAGCACCCGGGGAGGGCCGGCCAAAAACATTCAGTACTTC,CASTRGGPAKNIQYF
TRBD2,NA,TRBJ2-2,TRBV18,TGTGCCAGCTCACAACTTAAGGGCGGGGGACCGAACACCGGGGAGCTGTTTTTT,CASSQLKGGGPNTGELFF
NA,once,TRBJ2-1,TRBV7-9,TGTGCCAGCAGCTTAAGCGGCCAACCCTATGAGCAGTTCTTC,CASSLSGQPYEQFF
TRBD1,once,TRBJ1-1,TRBV19,TGTGCCAGTAGTAGTCCGGGACAGAAGAACACTGAAGCTTTCTTT,CASSSPGQKNTEAFF
TRBD1,NA,TRBJ2-2,TRBV7-9,TGTGCCAGCAGTTTAAGACAGGGGGCGCCCGGGGAGCTGTTTTTT,CASSLRQGAPGELFF
NA,NA,TRBJ1-1,TRBV3-1/TRBV3-2,TGTGCCAGCAGCCAAAGGACAGCCAACACTGAAGCTTTCTTT,CASSQRTANTEAFF
TRBD2,once,TRBJ2-7,TRBV6-6,TGTGCCAGCAGTCAGGCCCGACTAGCGTCCCGGGGGGGAAAGCAGTACTTC,CASSQARLASRGGKQYF
NA,once,TRBJ2-6,TRBV6-5,TGTGCCAGCACCCTAGGAGGGGCCAACGTCCTGACTTTC,CASTLGGANVLTF
NA,NA,TRBJ1-3,TRBV5-1,TGCGCCAGCAGCTTGCTGCCAGTCTCTGGAAACACCATATATTTT,CASSLLPVSGNTIYF
NA,few,TRBJ2-7,TRBV6-5,TGTGCCAGCAGTTCCAATCGGGACTCCCTGATTTACGAGCAGTACTTC,CASSSNRDSLIYEQYF
TRBD1,NA,TRBJ1-5,TRBV10-1,TGCGCCAGCAGTGCGGGGACAGGGGCTCAGCCCCAGCATTTT,CASSAGTGAQPQHF
NA,NA,TRBJ1-1,TRBV29-1,TGCAGCGTTGAAGTCGGTGGGAACACTGAAGCTTTCTTT,CSVEVGGNTEAFF
NA,NA,TRBJ1-2,TRBV4-1,TGCGCCAGCAGTCCGCGCGGTGGAGGCCTACTTAACTATGGCTACACCTTC,CASSPRGGGLLNYGYTF
TRBD2,NA,TRBJ2-6,TRBV23-1,TGCGCCAGCAGTCAATCCGCAACGCTTGGGACTAGCGGGAGGGGTGGGGCCAACGTCCTGACTTTC,CASSQSATLGTSGRGGANVLTF
TRBD1,NA,TRBJ1-5,TRBV11-2,TGTGCCAGCAGTTTGGACAGGGGCAATCAGCCCCAGCATTTT,CASSLDRGNQPQHF
TRBD2,NA,TRBJ2-3,TRBV5-1,TGCGCCAGCAGCTTCCGAGCGGGGGGGCCCGTAGATACGCAGTATTTT,CASSFRAGGPVDTQYF
NA,NA,TRBJ1-2,TRBV10-1,TGCGCCAGCAGTGAGTCTGGTAAACAGGGTGGCGGCTACACCTTC,CASSESGKQGGGYTF
NA,NA,TRBJ1-1,TRBV6-6,TGTGCCAGCAGTTACTCGGGAAGGGGGAGAGCTTTCTTT,CASSYSGRGRAFF
NA,NA,TRBJ1-3,TRBV2,TGTGCCAGCGGCCCGGGGGGGTTAGGTGGAAACACCATATATTTT,CASGPGGLGGNTIYF
TRBD1,NA,TRBJ1-3,TRBV2,TGTGCCAGCAGCGGTGACAGGGGGTATAGGGGAAACACCATATATTTT,CASSGDRGYRGNTIYF
NA,NA,TRBJ2-7,TRBV12-3/TRBV12-4,TGTGCCAGCAGTTCGGACAGCTCCTACGAGCAGTACTTC,CASSSDSSYEQYF
NA,NA,TRBJ2-3,TRBV6-5,TGTGCCAGCAGTTCCACCGTGGACTCTCCACCGCATTTT,CASSSTVDSPPHF
TRBD1,NA,TRBJ1-6,TRBV2,TGTGCCAGCAGATTAACAGGGGGCGAGAATTCACCCCTCCACTTT,CASRLTGGENSPLHF
TRBD1,NA,TRBJ1-4,TRBV2,TGTGCCAGCAATGGACAGGGGAGTCATGAAAAACTGTTTTTT,CASNGQGSHEKLFF
NA,NA,TRBJ1-3,TRBV11-3,TGTGCCAGCAGCGTAAGCCTCGGAGCGGGTGGAAACACCATATATTTT,CASSVSLGAGGNTIYF